These 8 T cell receptor beta chains originate from one sample sequenced in a study of STAT5B mutations in CD4+ large granular lymphocyte leukemia. Sequenced by immunoSEQ multiplex PCR; TCRdb stores in-frame clones only, minus some. The sample includes about 35,000 clones, more than 80% of them seen just once. Sequencing was done on a sample of CD4+ T cells from blood buffy coats. All receptors come from a human donor in good health.

This chain joins TRBV7-9 and TRBJ2-5; a possible D gene is TRBD2 (7 bases). The germline V gene encodes CDR1 SEHNR and CDR2 FQNEAQ (reference sequence). The V end was cut by 2 bases, the J end by 1 base, with 17 bases between. The CDR3 is 17 amino acids. CDR3 amino acids: CASSLRVRGPLQETQYF. CDR3 in DNA: TGTGCCAGCAGCTTACGCGTGCGGGGGCCGCTCCAAGAGACCCAGTACTTC. The complete variable domain, with remaining parts taken from reference TRBV7-9 and TRBJ2-5, reads DTGVSQNPRHKITKRGQNVTFRCDPISEHNRLYWYRQTLGQGPEFLTYFQNEAQLEKSRLLSDRFSAERPKGSFSTLEIQRTEQGDSAMYLCASSLRVRGPLQETQYFGPGTRLLVL.

The chain uses TRBV7-2 and TRBJ1-1; D gene ambiguous. This CDR3 region has 14 residues. V lost 5 bases, J lost 1 base, and 11 bases lay in between. Germline V gene lookup returns CDR1 SGHTA and CDR2 FQGNSA. The CDR3 bases are TGTGCCAGCAGCCGAAACAGCCAGAACACTGAAGCTTTCTTT. It translates to CASSRNSQNTEAFF.

The chain carries TRBV4-3 and TRBJ1-1; D is ambiguous. The CDR3 spans 16 residues. CDR1 LGHNA and CDR2 YSLEER come from the germline V gene. V was cut by 0 bases and J by 5 bases, with 16 bases left in between. The CDR3 region is CASSQDLTRHGTEAFF. Here the CDR3 DNA reads TGCGCCAGCAGCCAAGATCTGACCAGGCATGGAACTGAAGCTTTCTTT.

The rearrangement links TRBV2 to TRBJ2-5, with TRBD2 as a possible D gene (5 bases). The J call may be wrong; the DNA end is better matched by TRBJ2-7. Per germline, CDR1 SNHLY and CDR2 FYNNEI. The CDR3 totals 11 residues. This chain's CDR3 is CAISPGYEQYF. In DNA form, the CDR3 reads TGTGCCATCTCCCCGGGGTACGAGCAGTACTTC.

In regard to this clone: A junction end diverges from the germline sequence, so it may reflect a read error. This sample includes further DNA sequences coding for the same CDR3. The chain links TRBV27 to TRBJ2-7, with 10 bases aligning to TRBD1. This CDR3 contains 15 residues. CDR1 MNHEY and CDR2 SMNVEV come from the germline V gene (reference sequence). CDR3 region: CASSVPGTGAPYNNF. In nucleotides, the CDR3 is TGTGCCAGCAGTGTCCCCGGGACAGGGGCCCCCTATAATAACTTC.

This clone was detected only once. The genes are TRBV10-3 and TRBJ1-2; the D is unclear. The CDR3 is 14 residues long. With 6 bases removed from V and 3 bases from J, the gap between germline ends came to 14 bases. The germline gives CDR1 ENHRY, CDR2 SYGVKD. Here the CDR3 DNA reads TGTGCCATCAGAGAGGACCTGAAAGACTATGGCTACACCTTC. This gives the protein CAIREDLKDYGYTF.

CDR3 region: CASSFQSGSYEQYF. CDR3 nucleotides: TGTGCCAGCAGTTTTCAATCCGGCTCCTACGAGCAGTACTTC. This sequence joins TRBV27 and TRBJ2-7; no clear D. V was clipped by 3 bases and J by 0 bases, with 9 bases between them. The CDR3 runs 14 residues. Germline V gene data show CDR1 as MNHEY and CDR2 as SMNVEV (reference sequence).

This clone turned up a few times. This chain links TRBV28 with TRBJ1-1; D is undetermined. CDR1 is MDHEN and CDR2 is SYDVKM in the germline V gene. V dropped 7 bases and J dropped 4 bases, with 4 bases sitting between them. This CDR3 contains 10 residues. The CDR3 loop is CASKSTEAFF. The CDR3 DNA sequence: TGTGCCAGCAAGAGCACTGAAGCTTTCTTT.